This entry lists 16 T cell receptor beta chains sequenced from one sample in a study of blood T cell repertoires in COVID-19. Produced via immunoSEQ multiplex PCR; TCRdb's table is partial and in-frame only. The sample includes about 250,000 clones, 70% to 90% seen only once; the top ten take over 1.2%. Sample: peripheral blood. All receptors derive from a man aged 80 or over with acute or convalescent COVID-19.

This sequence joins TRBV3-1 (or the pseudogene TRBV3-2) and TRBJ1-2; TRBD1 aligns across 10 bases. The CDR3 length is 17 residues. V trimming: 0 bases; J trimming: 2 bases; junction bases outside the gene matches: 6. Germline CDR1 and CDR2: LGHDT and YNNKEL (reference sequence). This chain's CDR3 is CASSQDLWDRGNYGYTF. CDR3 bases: TGTGCCAGCAGCCAAGATCTTTGGGACAGGGGAAACTATGGCTACACCTTC.

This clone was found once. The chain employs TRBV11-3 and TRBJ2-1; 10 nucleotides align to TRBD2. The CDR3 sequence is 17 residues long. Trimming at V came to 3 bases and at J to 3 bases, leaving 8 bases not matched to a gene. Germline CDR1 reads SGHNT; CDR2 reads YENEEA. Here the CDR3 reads CASSFGASGSLYNEQFF. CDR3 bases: TGTGCCAGCAGCTTTGGGGCTAGCGGGAGCCTCTACAATGAGCAGTTCTTC. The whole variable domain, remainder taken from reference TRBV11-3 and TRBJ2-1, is EAGVVQSPRYKIIEKKQPVAFWCNPISGHNTLYWYLQNLGQGPELLIRYENEEAVDDSQLPKDRFSAERLKGVDSTLKIQPAELGDSAVYLCASSFGASGSLYNEQFFGPGTRLTVL.

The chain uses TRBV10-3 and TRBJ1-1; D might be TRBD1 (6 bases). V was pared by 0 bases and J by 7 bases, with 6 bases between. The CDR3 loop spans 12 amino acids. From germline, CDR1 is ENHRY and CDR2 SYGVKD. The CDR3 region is CAISESDSEAFF. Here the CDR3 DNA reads TGTGCCATCAGTGAGTCGGACAGTGAAGCTTTCTTT.

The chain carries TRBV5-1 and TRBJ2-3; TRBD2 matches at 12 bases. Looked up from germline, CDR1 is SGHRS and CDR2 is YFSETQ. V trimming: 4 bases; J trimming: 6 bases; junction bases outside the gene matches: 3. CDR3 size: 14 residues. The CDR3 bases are TGCGCCAGCAGCCCCGGGACTAGCGGGGATACGCAGTATTTT. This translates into CASSPGTSGDTQYF.

The CDR3 DNA reads as TGTGCCAGCTGCCTCGGGGGAGACACAGATACGCAGTATTTT. Translation: CASCLGGDTDTQYF. The chain employs TRBV28 and TRBJ2-3; D is perhaps TRBD2 (6 bases). CDR3 length: 14 amino acids. Trimming stripped 8 bases from V and 2 bases from J, with 14 bases between. Germline CDR1 MDHEN, CDR2 SYDVKM.

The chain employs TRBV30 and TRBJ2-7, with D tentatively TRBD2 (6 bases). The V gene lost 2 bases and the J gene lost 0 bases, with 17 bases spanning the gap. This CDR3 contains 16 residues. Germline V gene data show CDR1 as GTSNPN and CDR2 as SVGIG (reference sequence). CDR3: CAWSPTGTESSYEQYF. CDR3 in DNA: TGTGCCTGGAGTCCAACCGGGACTGAGAGCTCCTACGAGCAGTACTTC. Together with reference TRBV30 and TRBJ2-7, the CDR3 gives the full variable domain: SQTIHQWPATLVQPVGSPLSLECTVEGTSNPNLYWYRQAAGRGLQLLFYSVGIGQISSEVPQNLSASRPQDRQFILSSKKLLLSDSGFYLCAWSPTGTESSYEQYFGPGTRLTVT.

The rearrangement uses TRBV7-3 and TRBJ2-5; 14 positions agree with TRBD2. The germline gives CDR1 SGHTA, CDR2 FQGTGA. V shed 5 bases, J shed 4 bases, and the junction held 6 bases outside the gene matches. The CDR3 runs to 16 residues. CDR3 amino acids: CASSQGLAGVGETQYF. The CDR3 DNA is TGTGCCAGCAGCCAGGGACTAGCGGGAGTCGGAGAGACCCAGTACTTC.

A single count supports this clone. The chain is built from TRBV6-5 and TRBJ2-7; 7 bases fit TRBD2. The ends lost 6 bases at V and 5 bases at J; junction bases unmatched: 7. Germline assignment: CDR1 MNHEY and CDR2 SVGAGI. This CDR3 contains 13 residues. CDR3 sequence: CASRSGIINEQYF. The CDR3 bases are TGTGCCAGCAGAAGCGGGATAATCAACGAGCAGTACTTC.

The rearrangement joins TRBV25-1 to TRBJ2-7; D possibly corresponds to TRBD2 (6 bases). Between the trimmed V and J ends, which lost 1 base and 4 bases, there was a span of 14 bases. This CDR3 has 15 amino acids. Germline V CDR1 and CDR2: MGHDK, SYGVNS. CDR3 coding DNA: TGTGCCAGCAGTGAATCGGGGAGGTTTAGGTACGAGCAGTACTTC. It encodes CASSESGRFRYEQYF.

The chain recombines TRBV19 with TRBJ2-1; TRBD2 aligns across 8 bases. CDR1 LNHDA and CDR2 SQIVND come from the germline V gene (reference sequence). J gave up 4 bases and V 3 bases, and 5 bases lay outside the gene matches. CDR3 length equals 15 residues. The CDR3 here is CASSMTAGVYNEQFF. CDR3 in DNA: TGTGCCAGTAGTATGACAGCGGGAGTATACAATGAGCAGTTCTTC. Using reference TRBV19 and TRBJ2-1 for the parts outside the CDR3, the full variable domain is DGGITQSPKYLFRKEGQNVTLSCEQNLNHDAMYWYRQDPGQGLRLIYYSQIVNDFQKGDIAEGYSVSREKKESFPLTVTSAQKNPTAFYLCASSMTAGVYNEQFFGPGTRLTVL.

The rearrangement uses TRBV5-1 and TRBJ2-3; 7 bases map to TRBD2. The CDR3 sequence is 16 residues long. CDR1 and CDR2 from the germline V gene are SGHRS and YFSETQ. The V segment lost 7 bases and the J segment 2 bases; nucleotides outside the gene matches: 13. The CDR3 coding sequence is TGCGCCAGCCGGCGAAGCGGGACCTCTGTCACAGATACGCAGTATTTT. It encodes CASRRSGTSVTDTQYF.

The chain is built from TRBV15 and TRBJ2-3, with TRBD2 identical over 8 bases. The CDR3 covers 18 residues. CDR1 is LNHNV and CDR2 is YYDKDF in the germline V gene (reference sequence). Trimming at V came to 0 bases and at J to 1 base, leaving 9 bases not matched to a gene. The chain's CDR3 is CATSRDRETGGRTDTQYF. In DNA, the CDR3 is TGTGCCACCAGCAGAGATCGAGAAACGGGGGGGCGCACAGATACGCAGTATTTT.

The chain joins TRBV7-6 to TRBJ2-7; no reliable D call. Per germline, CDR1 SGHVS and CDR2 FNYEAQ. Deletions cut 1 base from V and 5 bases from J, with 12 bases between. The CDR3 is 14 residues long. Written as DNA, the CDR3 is TGTGCCAGCAGCTTAGAGGCGACTGGTAACGAGCAGTACTTC. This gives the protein CASSLEATGNEQYF.

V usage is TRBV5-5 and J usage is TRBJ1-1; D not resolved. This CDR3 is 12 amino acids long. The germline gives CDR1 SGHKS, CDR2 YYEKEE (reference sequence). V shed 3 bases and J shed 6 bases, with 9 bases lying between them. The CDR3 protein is CASSSRHSEAFF. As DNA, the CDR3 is TGTGCCAGCAGCTCGAGACACTCTGAAGCTTTCTTT.

In nucleotides, the CDR3 is TGTGCCAGCAGTTTATGGCTAGCGCCCAGCACAGATACGCAGTATTTT. Translated: CASSLWLAPSTDTQYF. The chain links TRBV28 to TRBJ2-3, with D maybe TRBD2 (6 bases). V dropped 0 bases and J dropped 0 bases, with 10 bases sitting between them. The CDR3 spans 16 residues. Looked up from germline, CDR1 is MDHEN and CDR2 is SYDVKM.

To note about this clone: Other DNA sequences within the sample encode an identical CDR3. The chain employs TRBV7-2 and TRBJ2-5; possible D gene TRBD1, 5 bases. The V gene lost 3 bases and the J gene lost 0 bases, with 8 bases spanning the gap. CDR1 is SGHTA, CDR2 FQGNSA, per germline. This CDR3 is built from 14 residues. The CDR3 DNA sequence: TGTGCCAGCAGCTTCCAGGGCAACCAAGAGACCCAGTACTTC. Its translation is CASSFQGNQETQYF.